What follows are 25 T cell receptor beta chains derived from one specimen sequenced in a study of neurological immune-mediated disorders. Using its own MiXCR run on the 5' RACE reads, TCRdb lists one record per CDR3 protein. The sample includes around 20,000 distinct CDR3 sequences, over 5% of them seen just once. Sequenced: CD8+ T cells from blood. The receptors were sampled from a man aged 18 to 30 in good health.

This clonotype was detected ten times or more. In DNA, the CDR3 is TGTGCCAGCAGCGAATGGACGGGCGATAATTCACCCCTCCACTTT. It codes for CASSEWTGDNSPLHF. V usage is TRBV5-5 and J usage is TRBJ1-6; D call uncertain. This CDR3 has 15 amino acids. Germline V lookup: CDR1 SGHKS, CDR2 YYEKEE (reference sequence). V was pared by 4 bases and J by 5 bases, with 13 bases between.

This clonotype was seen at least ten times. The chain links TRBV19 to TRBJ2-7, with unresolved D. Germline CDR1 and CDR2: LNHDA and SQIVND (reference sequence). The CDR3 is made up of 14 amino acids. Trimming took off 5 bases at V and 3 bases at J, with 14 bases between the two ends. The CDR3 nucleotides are TGTGCCAGTAGTCTTGCCCAAGATGGCTACGAGCAGTACTTC. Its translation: CASSLAQDGYEQYF.

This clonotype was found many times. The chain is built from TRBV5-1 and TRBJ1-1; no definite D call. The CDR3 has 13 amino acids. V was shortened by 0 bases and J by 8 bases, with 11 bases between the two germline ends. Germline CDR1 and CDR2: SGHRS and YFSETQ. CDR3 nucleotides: TGCGCCAGCAGCTTGGCCGTAGGGCAGGAAGCTTTCTTT. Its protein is CASSLAVGQEAFF. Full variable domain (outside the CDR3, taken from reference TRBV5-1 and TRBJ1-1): KAGVTQTPRYLIKTRGQQVTLSCSPISGHRSVSWYQQTPGQGLQFLFEYFSETQRNKGNFPGRFSGRQFSNSRSEMNVSTLELGDSALYLCASSLAVGQEAFFGQGTRLTVV.

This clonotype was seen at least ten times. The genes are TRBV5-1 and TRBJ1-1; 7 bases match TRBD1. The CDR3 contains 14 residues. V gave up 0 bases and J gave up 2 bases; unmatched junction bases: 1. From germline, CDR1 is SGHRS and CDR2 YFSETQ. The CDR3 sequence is CASSLEGGNTEAFF. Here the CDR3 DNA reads TGCGCCAGCAGCTTGGAAGGGGGCAACACTGAAGCTTTCTTT.

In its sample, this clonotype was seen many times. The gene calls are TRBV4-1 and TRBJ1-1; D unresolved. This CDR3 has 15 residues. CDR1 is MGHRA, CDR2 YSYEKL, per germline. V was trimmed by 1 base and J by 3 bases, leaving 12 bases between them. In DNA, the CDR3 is TGCGCCAGCAGCCAAGGATCACAGCTGGACACTGAAGCTTTCTTT. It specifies CASSQGSQLDTEAFF.

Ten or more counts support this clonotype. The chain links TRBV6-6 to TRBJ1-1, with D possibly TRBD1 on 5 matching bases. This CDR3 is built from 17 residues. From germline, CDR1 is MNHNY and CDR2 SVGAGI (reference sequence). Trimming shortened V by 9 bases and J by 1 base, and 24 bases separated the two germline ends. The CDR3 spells CASRPGTDSLGNTEAFF. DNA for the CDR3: TGTGCCAGTCGACCCGGGACCGATTCCCTCGGGAACACTGAAGCTTTCTTT.

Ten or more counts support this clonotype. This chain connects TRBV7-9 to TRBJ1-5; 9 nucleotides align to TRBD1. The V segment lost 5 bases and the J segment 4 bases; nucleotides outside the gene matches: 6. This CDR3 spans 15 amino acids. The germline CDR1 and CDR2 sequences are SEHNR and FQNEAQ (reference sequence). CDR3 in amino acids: CASSQSGTGNQPQHF. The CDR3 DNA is TGTGCCAGCAGCCAATCTGGGACAGGGAATCAGCCCCAGCATTTT.

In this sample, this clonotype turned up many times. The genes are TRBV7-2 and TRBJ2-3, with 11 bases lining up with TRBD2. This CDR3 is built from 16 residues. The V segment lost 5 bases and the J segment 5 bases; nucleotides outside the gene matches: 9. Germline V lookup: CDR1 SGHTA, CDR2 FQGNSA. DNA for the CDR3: TGTGCCAGCAGCCCAGTGCTAGCGGGGGGATTAGATACGCAGTATTTT. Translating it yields CASSPVLAGGLDTQYF.

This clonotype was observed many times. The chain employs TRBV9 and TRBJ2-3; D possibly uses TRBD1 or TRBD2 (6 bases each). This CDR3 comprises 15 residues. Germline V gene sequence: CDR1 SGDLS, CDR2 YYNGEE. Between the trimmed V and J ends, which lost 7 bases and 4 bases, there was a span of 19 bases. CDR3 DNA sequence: TGTGCCAGCCGGAGGGAGACAGGAAGTTCAGATACGCAGTATTTT. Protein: CASRRETGSSDTQYF.

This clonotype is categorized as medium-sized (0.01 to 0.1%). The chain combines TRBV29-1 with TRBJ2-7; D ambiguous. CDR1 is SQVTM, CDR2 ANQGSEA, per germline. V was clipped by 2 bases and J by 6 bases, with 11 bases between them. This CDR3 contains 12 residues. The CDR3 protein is CSVEKGGAEQYF. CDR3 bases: TGCAGCGTTGAAAAAGGTGGTGCCGAGCAGTACTTC.

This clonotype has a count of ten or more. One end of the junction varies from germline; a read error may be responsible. The CDR3: CATSGEDRADREQYF. The CDR3 nucleotides are TGTGCCACCAGCGGAGAGGACAGGGCGGATCGCGAGCAGTACTTC. The gene calls are TRBV15 and TRBJ2-7, with 8 positions matching TRBD1. The CDR3 sequence is 15 residues long. Germline CDR1 reads LNHNV; CDR2 reads YYDKDF (reference sequence).

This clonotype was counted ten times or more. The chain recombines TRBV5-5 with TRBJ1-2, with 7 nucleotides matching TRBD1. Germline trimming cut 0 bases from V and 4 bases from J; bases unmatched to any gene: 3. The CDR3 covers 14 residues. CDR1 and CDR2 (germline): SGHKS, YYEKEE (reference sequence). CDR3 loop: CASSLGDSIYGYTF. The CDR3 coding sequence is TGTGCCAGCAGCTTGGGGGACAGCATCTATGGCTACACCTTC. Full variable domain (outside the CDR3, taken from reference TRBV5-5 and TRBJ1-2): DAGVTQSPTHLIKTRGQQVTLRCSPISGHKSVSWYQQVLGQGPQFIFQYYEKEERGRGNFPDRFSARQFPNYSSELNVNALLLGDSALYLCASSLGDSIYGYTFGSGTRLTVV.

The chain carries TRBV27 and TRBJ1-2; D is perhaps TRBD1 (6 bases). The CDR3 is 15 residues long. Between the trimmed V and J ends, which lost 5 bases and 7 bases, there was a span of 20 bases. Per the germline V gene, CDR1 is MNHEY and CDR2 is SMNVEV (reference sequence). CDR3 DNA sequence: TGTGCCAGCAGTCCGCGAGGGGGAATGGTTCCTGGCTACACCTTC. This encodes CASSPRGGMVPGYTF.

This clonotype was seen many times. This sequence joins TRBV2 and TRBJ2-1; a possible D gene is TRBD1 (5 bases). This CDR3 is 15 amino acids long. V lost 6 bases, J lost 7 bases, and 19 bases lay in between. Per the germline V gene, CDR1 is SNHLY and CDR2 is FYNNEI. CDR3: CASRPLGPGKNEQFF. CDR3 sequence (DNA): TGTGCCAGCAGGCCCTTAGGGCCAGGGAAGAATGAGCAGTTCTTC.

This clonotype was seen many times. The CDR3 nucleotides are TGTGCCAGCAGGTCGTGGACAGGGCTGTACGAGCAGTACTTC. As protein: CASRSWTGLYEQYF. V gene TRBV5-6 combines with J gene TRBJ2-7, with 8 bases fitting TRBD1. The trim removed 5 bases at V and 4 bases at J, leaving 8 bases unmatched. The CDR3 spans 14 residues. Germline-derived CDR1 and CDR2 are SGHDT and YYEEEE.

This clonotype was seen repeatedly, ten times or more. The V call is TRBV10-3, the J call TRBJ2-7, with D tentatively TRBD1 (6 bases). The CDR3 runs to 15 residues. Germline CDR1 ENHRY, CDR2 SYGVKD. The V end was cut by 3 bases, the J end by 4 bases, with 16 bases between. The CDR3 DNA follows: TGTGCCATCAGTGACTTAACAGGGAAAGGATACGAGCAGTACTTC. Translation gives CAISDLTGKGYEQYF.

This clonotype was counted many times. The chain's CDR3 is CASSLGTASTDTQYF. In DNA, the CDR3 is TGTGCCAGCAGCTTAGGGACCGCTAGCACAGATACGCAGTATTTT. The V and J genes are TRBV11-2 and TRBJ2-3; D unresolved. V was clipped by 1 base and J by 0 bases, with 8 bases between them. The CDR3 consists of 15 residues. Germline-derived CDR1 and CDR2 are SGHAT and FQNNGV.

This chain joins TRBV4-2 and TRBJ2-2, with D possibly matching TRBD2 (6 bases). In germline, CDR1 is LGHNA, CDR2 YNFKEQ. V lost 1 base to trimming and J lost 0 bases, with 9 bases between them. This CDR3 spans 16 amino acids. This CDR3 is CASSQASGANTGELFF. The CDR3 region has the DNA TGTGCCAGCAGCCAAGCCTCGGGGGCGAACACCGGGGAGCTGTTTTTT.

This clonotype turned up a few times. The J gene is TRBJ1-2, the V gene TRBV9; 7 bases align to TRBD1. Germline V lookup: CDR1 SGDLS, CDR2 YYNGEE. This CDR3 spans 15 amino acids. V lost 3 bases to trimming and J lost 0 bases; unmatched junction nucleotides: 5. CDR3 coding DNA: TGTGCCAGCAGCGAGACAGGGACCGCTAACTATGGCTACACCTTC. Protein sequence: CASSETGTANYGYTF.

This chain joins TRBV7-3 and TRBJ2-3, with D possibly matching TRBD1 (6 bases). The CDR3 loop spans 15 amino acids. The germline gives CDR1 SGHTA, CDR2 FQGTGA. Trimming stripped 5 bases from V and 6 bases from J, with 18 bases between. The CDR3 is CASSPVGGIDDTQYF. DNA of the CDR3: TGTGCCAGCAGCCCGGTAGGGGGTATTGACGATACGCAGTATTTT. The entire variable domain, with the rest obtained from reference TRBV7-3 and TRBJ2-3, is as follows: GAGVSQTPSNKVTEKGKYVELRCDPISGHTALYWYRQSLGQGPEFLIYFQGTGAADDSGLPNDRFFAVRPEGSVSTLKIQRTERGDSAVYLCASSPVGGIDDTQYFGPGTRLTVL.

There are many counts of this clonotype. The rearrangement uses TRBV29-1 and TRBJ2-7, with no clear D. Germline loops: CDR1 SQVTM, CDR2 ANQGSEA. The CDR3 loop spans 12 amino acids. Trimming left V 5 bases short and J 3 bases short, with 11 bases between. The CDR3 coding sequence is TGCAGCGTTCTGAAGGGATTCTACGAGCAGTACTTC. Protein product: CSVLKGFYEQYF.

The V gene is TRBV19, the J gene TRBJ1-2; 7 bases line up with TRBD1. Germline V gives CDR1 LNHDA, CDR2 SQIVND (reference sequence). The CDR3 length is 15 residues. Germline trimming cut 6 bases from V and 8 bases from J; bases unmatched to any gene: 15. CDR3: CASRSNLGGASGYTF. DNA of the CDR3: TGTGCCAGTAGAAGCAATTTAGGGGGCGCGTCGGGCTACACCTTC.

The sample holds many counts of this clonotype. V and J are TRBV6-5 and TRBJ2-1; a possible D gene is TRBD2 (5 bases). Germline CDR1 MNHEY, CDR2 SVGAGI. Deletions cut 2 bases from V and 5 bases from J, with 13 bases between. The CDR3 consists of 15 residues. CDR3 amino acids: CASSYSRERDNEQFF. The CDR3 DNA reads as TGTGCCAGCAGTTACAGCCGGGAACGGGACAATGAGCAGTTCTTC.

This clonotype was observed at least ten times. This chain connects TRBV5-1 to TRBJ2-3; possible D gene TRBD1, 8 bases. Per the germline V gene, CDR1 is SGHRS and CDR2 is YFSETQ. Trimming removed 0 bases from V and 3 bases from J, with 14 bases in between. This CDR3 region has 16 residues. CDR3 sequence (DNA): TGCGCCAGCAGCTTGGACACAGGGGGGGTGACAGATACGCAGTATTTT. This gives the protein CASSLDTGGVTDTQYF.

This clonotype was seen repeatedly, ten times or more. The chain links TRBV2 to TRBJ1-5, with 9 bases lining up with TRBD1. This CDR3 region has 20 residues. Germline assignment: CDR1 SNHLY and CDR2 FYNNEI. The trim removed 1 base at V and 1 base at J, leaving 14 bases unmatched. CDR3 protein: CASSEVAGQGTLGSNQPQHF. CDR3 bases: TGTGCCAGCAGTGAAGTGGCAGGACAGGGGACGTTAGGCAGCAATCAGCCCCAGCATTTT. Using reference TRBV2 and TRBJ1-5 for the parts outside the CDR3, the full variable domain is EPEVTQTPSHQVTQMGQEVILRCVPISNHLYFYWYRQILGQKVEFLVSFYNNEISEKSEIFDDQFSVERPDGSNFTLKIRSTKLEDSAMYFCASSEVAGQGTLGSNQPQHFGDGTRLSIL.